This T cell receptor (beta chain) was sequenced during a study of identical twins. The CDR3 contains 15 residues. In germline, CDR1 is MDHEN, CDR2 SYDVKM. Each CDR3 protein is one row after TCRdb ran MiXCR on the 5' RACE reads. The sample has 690,000 or so distinct CDR3 sequences; 8.6% are singletons. Study-level points and caveats: Modelling approaches yielded underestimates of out-of-frame TCR alpha sharing between monozygotic twins. The study drew conclusions from cross-sectional statistical analysis, not from following the same donors.

This clonotype was seen a few times. Its antigen remains unidentified. Mismatch with germline at one junction end may stem from a read error. This sample also appeared in a second study, on yellow fever vaccine responses in identical twins.

The receptor was derived from a woman younger than 35 in good health. Material: PBMCs. J is TRBJ2-7 and V is TRBV28; D perhaps matches TRBD2 (6 bases). CDR3 bases: TGTGCCAGCAGCCGTCGCACTAGCAGCTCCTACGAGCAGCACTTC. Translation: CASSRRTSSSYEQHF.